Detailed here is one T cell receptor beta chain. This record belongs to a study of shared clonotypes between healthy human individuals. Between the trimmed V and J ends, which lost 3 bases and 8 bases, there was a span of 14 bases. This CDR3 comprises 13 residues. The V gene's germline CDR1 is SGHNT and CDR2 YYREEE (reference sequence). The split of CD4+ cells yielded CD45RA+ naive and CD45RA-negative memory subsets. Template for every sorted-subset replicate PCR totaled about 0.2 ug DNA, approximately 30,000 T cell genomes. Assay used: immunoSEQ multiplex PCR; TCRdb lists only in-frame clones, some missing. The sample includes about 2.4 million clones, 93% of them seen just once.

The genes are TRBV5-4 and TRBJ1-2, with a tentative D call TRBD1 (5 bases). Sample: naive CD4+ T cells from PBMCs. Subset reported: CD45RA+ positively selected. This clonotype was obtained from a man in his late teens or twenties in good health. Some clones in this sample may be carry-over from other donors' samples. CDR3 sequence reads: CASSSPGGGGYTF. DNA of the CDR3: TGTGCCAGCAGCTCCCCGGGGGGTGGCGGCTACACCTTC. Filled out from reference TRBV5-4 and TRBJ1-2, the complete variable domain reads ETGVTQSPTHLIKTRGQQVTLRCSSQSGHNTVSWYQQALGQGPQFIFQYYREEENGRGNFPPRFSGLQFPNYSSELNVNALELDDSALYLCASSSPGGGGYTFGSGTRLTVV.